This T cell receptor (beta chain) came from a study of cytomegalovirus exposure and HLA in healthy donors. Whole-study results and caveats: Presence/absence analyses supposed approximately even sequencing depth among donors. Some segments of the V type, notably TRBV6-2 and TRBV6-3, were excluded as indistinguishable. Data from an earlier analysis indicated that most TCR beta V segments were productive either about 87% or about 30% of the time.

The primer mix had 60 Vbeta and 13 Jbeta primers. As processed by the authors: In a later analysis, roughly 86 million unique TCR beta chains included roughly 11 million shared by two or more donors. Clones were sequenced by immunoSEQ multiplex PCR, and TCRdb holds only the in-frame ones, with some missing. V, J and clone size are taken as reported in that table, and D and trimming were inferred from the DNA itself. The listing contains approximately 30,000 clones. On this clone itself: Its antigen is unknown.

Trimming removed 7 bases from V and 8 bases from J; junction bases left unmatched: 9. The CDR3 sequence is 14 residues long. Germline V CDR1 and CDR2: LNHDA, SQIVND (reference sequence). The chain links TRBV19 to TRBJ2-1; 9 nucleotides agree with TRBD2. This sequence was found in a woman in her thirties or forties in good health and CMV-seropositive. The sequencing sample was made of PBMCs. In DNA, the CDR3 is TGTGCCAGTACCCTAGCGGGGAGGGTGGATGAGCAGTTCTTC. Amino acids: CASTLAGRVDEQFF.